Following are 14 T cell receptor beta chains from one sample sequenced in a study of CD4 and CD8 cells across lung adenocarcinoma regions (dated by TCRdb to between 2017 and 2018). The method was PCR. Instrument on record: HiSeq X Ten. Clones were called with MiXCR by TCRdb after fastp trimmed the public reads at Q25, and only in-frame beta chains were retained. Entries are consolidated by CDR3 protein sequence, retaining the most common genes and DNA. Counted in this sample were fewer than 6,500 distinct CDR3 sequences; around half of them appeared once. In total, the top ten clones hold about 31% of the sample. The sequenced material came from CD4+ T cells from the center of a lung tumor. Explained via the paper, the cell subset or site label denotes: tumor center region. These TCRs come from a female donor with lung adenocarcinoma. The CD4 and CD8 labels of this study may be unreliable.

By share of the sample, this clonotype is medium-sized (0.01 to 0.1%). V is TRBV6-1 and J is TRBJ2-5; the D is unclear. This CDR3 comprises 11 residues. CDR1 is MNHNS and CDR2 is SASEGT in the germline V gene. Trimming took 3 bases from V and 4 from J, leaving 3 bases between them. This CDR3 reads CASSERETQYF. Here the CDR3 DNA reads TGTGCCAGCAGTGAGAGAGAGACCCAGTACTTC.

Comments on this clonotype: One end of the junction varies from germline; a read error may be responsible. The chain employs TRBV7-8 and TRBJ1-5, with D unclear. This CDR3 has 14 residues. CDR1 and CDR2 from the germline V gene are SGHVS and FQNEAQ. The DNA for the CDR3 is TGTGCCAGCAGCTTAGCCACGGGAGGGCCGCCCCAGCACTTT. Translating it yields CASSLATGGPPQHF. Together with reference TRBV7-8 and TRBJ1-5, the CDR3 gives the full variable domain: GAGVSQSPRYKVAKRGQDVALRCDPISGHVSLFWYQQALGQGPEFLTYFQNEAQLDKSGLPSDRFFAERPEGSVSTLKIQRTQQEDSAVYLCASSLATGGPPQHFGDGTRLSIL.

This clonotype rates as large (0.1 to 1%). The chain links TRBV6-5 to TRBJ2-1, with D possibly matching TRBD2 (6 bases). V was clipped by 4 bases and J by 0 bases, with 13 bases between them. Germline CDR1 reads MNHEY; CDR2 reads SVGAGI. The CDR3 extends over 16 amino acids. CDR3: CASSSSGPSSYNEQFF. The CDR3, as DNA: TGTGCCAGCAGTTCGAGCGGGCCGAGCTCCTACAATGAGCAGTTCTTC.

The chain's CDR3 is CASSIKAVSLQETQFF. In DNA form, the CDR3 reads TGTGCCAGCAGCATCAAAGCTGTGAGTCTCCAAGAGACCCAGTTCTTC. The chain carries TRBV7-2 and TRBJ2-1; D is undetermined. This CDR3 contains 16 residues. Between the trimmed V and J ends, which lost 5 bases and 13 bases, there was a span of 27 bases. Germline CDR1 is SGHTA and CDR2 is FQGNSA. The full variable domain, completed using reference TRBV7-2 and TRBJ2-1, is GAGVSQSPSNKVTEKGKDVELRCDPISGHTALYWYRQSLGQGLEFLIYFQGNSAPDKSGLPSDRFSAERTGGSVSTLTIQRTQQEDSAVYLCASSIKAVSLQETQFFGPGTRLTVL.

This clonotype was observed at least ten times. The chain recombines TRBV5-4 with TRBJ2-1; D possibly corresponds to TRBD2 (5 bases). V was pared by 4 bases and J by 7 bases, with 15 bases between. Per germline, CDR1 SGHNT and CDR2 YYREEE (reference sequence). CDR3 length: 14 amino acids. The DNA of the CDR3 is TGTGCCAGCAGCCCTTCGGGGAGCTTGAATGAGCAGTTCTTC. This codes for CASSPSGSLNEQFF.

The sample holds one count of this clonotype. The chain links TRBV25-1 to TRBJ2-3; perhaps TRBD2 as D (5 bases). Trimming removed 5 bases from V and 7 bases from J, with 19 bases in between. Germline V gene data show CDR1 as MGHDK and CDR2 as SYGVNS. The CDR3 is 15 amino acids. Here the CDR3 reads CASSTELGARNTQYF. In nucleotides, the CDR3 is TGTGCCAGCAGTACGGAGCTGGGAGCCAGAAATACGCAGTATTTT.

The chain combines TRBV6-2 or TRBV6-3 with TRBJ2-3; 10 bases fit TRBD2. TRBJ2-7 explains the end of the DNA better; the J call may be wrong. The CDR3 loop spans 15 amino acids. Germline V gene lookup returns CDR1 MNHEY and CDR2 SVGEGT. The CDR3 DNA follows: TGTGCCAGCAGCCTAGCGGGAGTAGGTTACAATGAGCAGTACTTC. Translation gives CASSLAGVGYNEQYF.

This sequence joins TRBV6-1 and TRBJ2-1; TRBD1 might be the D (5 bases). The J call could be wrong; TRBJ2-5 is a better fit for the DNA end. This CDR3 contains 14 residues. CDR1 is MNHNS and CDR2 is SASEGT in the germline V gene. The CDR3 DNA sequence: TGTGCCAGCAGTGAGGTCCGCAGGGAAGAGACCCAGTACTTC. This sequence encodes CASSEVRREETQYF.

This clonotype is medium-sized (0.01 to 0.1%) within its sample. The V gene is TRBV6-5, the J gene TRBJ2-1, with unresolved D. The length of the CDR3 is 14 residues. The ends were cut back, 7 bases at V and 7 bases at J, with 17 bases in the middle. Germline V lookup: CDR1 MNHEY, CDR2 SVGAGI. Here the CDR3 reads CASKPGLVRNEQFF. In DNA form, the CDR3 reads TGTGCCAGCAAGCCCGGGCTGGTTAGGAATGAGCAGTTCTTC.

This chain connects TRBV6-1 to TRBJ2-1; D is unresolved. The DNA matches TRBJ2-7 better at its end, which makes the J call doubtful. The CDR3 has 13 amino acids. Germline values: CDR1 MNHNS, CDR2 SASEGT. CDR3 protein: CASSQTLGYEQYF. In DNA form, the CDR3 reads TGTGCCAGCAGTCAAACCCTGGGTTACGAGCAGTACTTC.

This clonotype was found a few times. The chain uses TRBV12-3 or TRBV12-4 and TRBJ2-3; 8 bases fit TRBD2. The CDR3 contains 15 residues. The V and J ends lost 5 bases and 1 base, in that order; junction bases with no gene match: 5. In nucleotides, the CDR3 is TGTGCCAGCAGTCTTACGGGACTAGGCACAGATACGCAGTATTTT. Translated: CASSLTGLGTDTQYF.

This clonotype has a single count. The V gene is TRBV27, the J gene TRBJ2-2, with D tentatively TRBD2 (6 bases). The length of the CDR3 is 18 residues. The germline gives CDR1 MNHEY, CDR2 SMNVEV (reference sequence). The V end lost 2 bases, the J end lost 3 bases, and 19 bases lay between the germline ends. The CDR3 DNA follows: TGTGCCAGCAGTTTAAGACGACTAGAGGGAGTGTACACCGGGGAGCTGTTTTTT. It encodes CASSLRRLEGVYTGELFF.

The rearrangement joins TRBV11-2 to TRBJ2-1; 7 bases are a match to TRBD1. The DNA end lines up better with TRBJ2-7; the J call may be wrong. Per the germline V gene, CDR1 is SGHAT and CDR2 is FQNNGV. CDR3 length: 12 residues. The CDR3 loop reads CASSPGQLEQYF. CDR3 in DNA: TGTGCCAGCAGCCCGGGACAGCTCGAGCAGTACTTC.

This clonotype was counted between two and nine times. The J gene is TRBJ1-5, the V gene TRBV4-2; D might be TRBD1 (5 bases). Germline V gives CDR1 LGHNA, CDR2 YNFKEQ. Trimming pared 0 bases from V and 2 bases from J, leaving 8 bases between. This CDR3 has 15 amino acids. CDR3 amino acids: CASSQEFRGNQPQHF. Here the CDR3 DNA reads TGTGCCAGCAGCCAAGAATTCAGGGGCAATCAGCCCCAGCATTTT.